Listed below are T cell receptor beta chains from one sample, sequenced in a study of cytomegalovirus exposure and HLA in healthy donors. Sequenced by immunoSEQ multiplex PCR; TCRdb stores in-frame clones only, minus some. Of roughly 150,000 clones listed, 85% to 90% are singletons. Sequencing was performed on PBMCs. The receptors were sampled from a woman between 18 and 29 years old in good health and CMV-seropositive. The CDR3 runs from the conserved cysteine through the conserved F or W. A D gene is named only where the DNA matches it firmly. Size is omitted from some rows. Given values are once, few, many or a class for expanded clones.

J: TRBJ2-2
V: TRBV13
size: NA
D: TRBD2
CDR3: CASSQRTSGSYNTGELFF
DNA: TGTGCCAGCAGCCAACGGACTAGCGGGAGTTATAACACCGGGGAGCTGTTTTTT

J: TRBJ2-7
V: TRBV27
size: NA
D: NA
CDR3: CASSSNSRAASSYEQYF
DNA: TGTGCCAGCAGTTCAAACTCCAGGGCAGCTAGCTCCTACGAGCAGTACTTC

J: TRBJ2-2
V: TRBV19
size: NA
D: NA
CDR3: CASSMYFGHGGGELFF
DNA: TGTGCCAGTAGTATGTATTTCGGACACGGGGGCGGGGAGCTGTTTTTT

J: TRBJ1-3
V: TRBV14
size: NA
D: NA
CDR3: CASSPRLAGNTIYF
DNA: TGTGCCAGCAGCCCACGCCTTGCGGGAAACACCATATATTTT

J: TRBJ2-3
V: TRBV7-6
size: NA
D: NA
CDR3: CASSESGTTDTQYF
DNA: TGTGCCAGCAGCGAGAGCGGAACCACAGATACGCAGTATTTT

J: TRBJ2-1
V: TRBV9
size: NA
D: NA
CDR3: CASSAGGARYNEQFF
DNA: TGTGCCAGCAGCGCGGGCGGGGCCAGGTACAATGAGCAGTTCTTC

J: TRBJ2-1
V: TRBV7-9
size: NA
D: NA
CDR3: CASSPDSYNEQFF
DNA: TGTGCCAGCAGCCCCGACTCGTACAATGAGCAGTTCTTC

J: TRBJ2-7
V: TRBV30
size: NA
D: TRBD2
CDR3: CAWGLAGLYEQYF
DNA: TGTGCCTGGGGTTTAGCGGGACTATACGAGCAGTACTTC

J: TRBJ2-3
V: TRBV5-6
size: NA
D: NA
CDR3: CASSSGADTQYF
DNA: TGTGCCAGCAGCTCAGGCGCAGATACGCAGTATTTT

J: TRBJ2-4
V: TRBV2
size: NA
D: NA
CDR3: CASSEAGGPLAKNIQYF
DNA: TGTGCCAGCAGTGAAGCGGGGGGGCCTCTAGCCAAAAACATTCAGTACTTC

J: TRBJ1-1
V: TRBV12-5
size: once
D: NA
CDR3: CASALVMNTEAFF
DNA: TGTGCTAGTGCCTTAGTCATGAACACTGAAGCTTTCTTT

J: TRBJ2-3
V: TRBV5-1
size: NA
D: NA
CDR3: CASSPSSLTDTQYF
DNA: TGCGCCAGCAGCCCCTCTAGCCTCACAGATACGCAGTATTTT

J: TRBJ2-1
V: TRBV9
size: NA
D: NA
CDR3: CASSVGRESSYNEQFF
DNA: TGTGCCAGCAGCGTAGGGAGGGAGAGCTCCTACAATGAGCAGTTCTTC

J: TRBJ2-7
V: TRBV6-1
size: once
D: NA
CDR3: CASREPGRASEQYF
DNA: TGTGCCAGCAGGGAACCCGGCAGGGCGAGCGAGCAGTACTTC

J: TRBJ2-7
V: TRBV6-4
size: NA
D: TRBD2
CDR3: CASRTSGGLYEQYF
DNA: TGTGCCAGCAGGACTAGCGGGGGTCTCTACGAGCAGTACTTC

J: TRBJ2-7
V: TRBV30
size: NA
D: TRBD1
CDR3: CAWRDRAAYEQYF
DNA: TGTGCCTGGAGGGACAGGGCAGCCTACGAGCAGTACTTC

J: TRBJ1-1
V: TRBV29-1
size: few
D: NA
CDR3: CSVLSNTEAFF
DNA: TGCAGCGTCCTGAGTAACACTGAAGCTTTCTTT

J: TRBJ2-7
V: TRBV28
size: few
D: NA
CDR3: CASSFGGTYEQYF
DNA: TGTGCCAGCAGTTTTGGGGGCACCTACGAGCAGTACTTC

J: TRBJ2-3
V: TRBV7-6
size: NA
D: TRBD2
CDR3: CASSPSGLAGVSDTQYF
DNA: TGTGCCAGCAGCCCTTCGGGACTAGCGGGAGTATCCGATACGCAGTATTTT

J: TRBJ2-3
V: TRBV7-3
size: NA
D: NA
CDR3: CASSFQGGTDTQYF
DNA: TGTGCCAGCAGCTTCCAAGGGGGCACAGATACGCAGTATTTT

J: TRBJ1-1
V: TRBV27
size: NA
D: TRBD1
CDR3: CASLTWRGLRNTEAFF
DNA: TGTGCCAGCCTAACATGGAGGGGGCTGCGGAACACTGAAGCTTTCTTT

J: TRBJ2-3
V: TRBV9
size: once
D: TRBD2
CDR3: CASSVGTSSADTQYF
DNA: TGTGCCAGCAGCGTAGGGACTAGCAGCGCAGATACGCAGTATTTT

J: TRBJ2-1
V: TRBV15
size: NA
D: TRBD2
CDR3: CATSRDTAGGLTDEQFF
DNA: TGTGCCACCAGCAGAGATACGGCGGGAGGACTCACGGATGAGCAGTTCTTC

J: TRBJ2-5
V: TRBV2
size: NA
D: NA
CDR3: CASRTGVQETQYF
DNA: TGTGCCAGCAGAACTGGTGTCCAAGAGACCCAGTACTTC

J: TRBJ2-7
V: TRBV27
size: NA
D: NA
CDR3: CASKPGRTTYEQYF
DNA: TGTGCCAGCAAGCCTGGGAGGACTACCTACGAGCAGTACTTC

J: TRBJ2-3
V: TRBV7-2
size: NA
D: NA
CDR3: CASSSRVSDTQYF
DNA: TGTGCCAGCAGCTCGAGGGTTAGTGATACGCAGTATTTT

J: TRBJ2-5
V: TRBV29-1
size: NA
D: TRBD2
CDR3: CSVASGSRQETQYF
DNA: TGCAGCGTTGCGAGCGGGAGCCGGCAAGAGACCCAGTACTTC

J: TRBJ2-5
V: TRBV27
size: NA
D: NA
CDR3: CASSLLGGQETQYF
DNA: TGTGCCAGCAGTCTACTAGGTGGGCAAGAGACCCAGTACTTC

J: TRBJ2-2
V: TRBV7-3
size: NA
D: NA
CDR3: CASSSSGRNTGELFF
DNA: TGTGCCAGCAGCTCGAGCGGACGTAACACCGGGGAGCTGTTTTTT

J: TRBJ2-1
V: TRBV30
size: NA
D: TRBD2
CDR3: CALATSGIGNEQFF
DNA: TGTGCCCTGGCGACTAGCGGGATTGGGAATGAGCAGTTCTTC

J: TRBJ2-5
V: TRBV11-2
size: NA
D: NA
CDR3: CASSLGESGGETQYF
DNA: TGTGCCAGCAGCTTAGGAGAATCAGGAGGGGAGACCCAGTACTTC

J: TRBJ2-7
V: TRBV6-5
size: NA
D: NA
CDR3: CASSYSRSSYEQYF
DNA: TGTGCCAGCAGTTATAGTAGGAGTTCCTACGAGCAGTACTTC

J: TRBJ2-4
V: TRBV13
size: NA
D: NA
CDR3: CASSLFQAKNIQYF
DNA: TGTGCCAGCAGCTTATTCCAGGCCAAAAACATTCAGTACTTC

J: TRBJ2-7
V: TRBV6-5
size: once
D: TRBD1
CDR3: CASSYDGTGRYEQYF
DNA: TGTGCCAGCAGTTACGACGGGACAGGGCGATACGAGCAGTACTTC

J: TRBJ2-7
V: TRBV21-1
size: NA
D: NA
CDR3: CASSKEIIKDRRSYEQYF
DNA: TGTGCCAGCAGCAAAGAAATAATAAAGGACAGGCGCTCCTACGAGCAGTACTTC

J: TRBJ2-1
V: TRBV5-6
size: NA
D: TRBD2
CDR3: CASSFSGTSGYNEQFF
DNA: TGTGCCAGCAGCTTCTCAGGGACTAGCGGGTACAATGAGCAGTTCTTC

J: TRBJ1-2
V: TRBV28
size: NA
D: NA
CDR3: CASSLNNDRSYGYTF
DNA: TGTGCCAGCAGCTTAAACAACGACAGAAGCTATGGCTACACCTTC

J: TRBJ2-7
V: TRBV5-1
size: NA
D: NA
CDR3: CASSLVIGAYEQYF
DNA: TGCGCCAGCAGCTTGGTTATAGGAGCCTACGAGCAGTACTTC

J: TRBJ2-7
V: TRBV2
size: NA
D: TRBD1
CDR3: CASSAVRQGSEQYF
DNA: TGTGCCAGCAGTGCCGTAAGACAGGGGAGCGAGCAGTACTTC

J: TRBJ1-2
V: TRBV7-8
size: NA
D: TRBD1
CDR3: CASSPGTGKTRGYTF
DNA: TGTGCCAGCAGCCCAGGGACAGGGAAGACTCGGGGCTACACCTTC

J: TRBJ1-3
V: TRBV7-9
size: NA
D: NA
CDR3: CASSLKTLSDYGNTIYF
DNA: TGTGCCAGCAGCTTAAAAACTCTCTCCGACTATGGAAACACCATATATTTT

J: TRBJ1-1
V: TRBV5-6
size: NA
D: NA
CDR3: CASSLVRGGVVRTGEAFF
DNA: TGTGCCAGCAGCTTGGTACGGGGCGGGGTCGTACGAACAGGTGAAGCTTTCTTT

J: TRBJ2-5
V: TRBV7-2
size: NA
D: NA
CDR3: CASSSYQETQYF
DNA: TGTGCCAGCAGCTCGTACCAAGAGACCCAGTACTTC

J: TRBJ2-7
V: TRBV29-1
size: NA
D: TRBD2
CDR3: CSVRTSGRYGEQYF
DNA: TGCAGCGTTCGGACTAGCGGGAGATACGGCGAGCAGTACTTC

J: TRBJ1-5
V: TRBV28
size: NA
D: NA
CDR3: CASIPQGWAQPQHF
DNA: TGTGCCAGCATACCCCAAGGATGGGCTCAGCCCCAGCATTTT

J: TRBJ2-3
V: TRBV6-5
size: NA
D: TRBD2
CDR3: CASGLAGTQYF
DNA: TGTGCCAGTGGACTAGCGGGGACGCAGTATTTT

J: TRBJ2-1
V: TRBV7-7
size: NA
D: TRBD2
CDR3: CASSLAGTSGSSEQFF
DNA: TGTGCTAGCAGCTTAGCCGGGACTAGCGGGAGTAGTGAGCAGTTCTTC